These 12 T cell receptor beta chains came from one sample sequenced in a study of blood T cell repertoires in COVID-19. TCRdb's table, derived via immunoSEQ multiplex PCR, lists solely in-frame clones and lacks some. The sample comprises roughly 38,000 clones, around 90% of which are singletons, and less than 30% rests with the top ten. Material: peripheral blood. The source is a man aged 55 to 70 with active or convalescent COVID-19.

The V call is TRBV7-6, the J call TRBJ1-1; a weak D match, TRBD1 (6 bases). Germline V CDR1 and CDR2: SGHVS, FNYEAQ. The V gene lost 1 base and the J gene lost 4 bases, with 13 bases spanning the gap. The CDR3 spans 15 residues. The CDR3 region is CASSLGLGQRTEAFF. The DNA for the CDR3 is TGTGCCAGCAGCTTAGGTCTGGGACAACGCACTGAAGCTTTCTTT. The full variable domain, completed using reference TRBV7-6 and TRBJ1-1, is GAGVSQSPRYKVTKRGQDVALRCDPISGHVSLYWYRQALGQGPEFLTYFNYEAQQDKSGLPNDRFSAERPEGSISTLTIQRTEQRDSAMYRCASSLGLGQRTEAFFGQGTRLTVV.

The chain employs TRBV5-1 and TRBJ2-5, with a tentative D call TRBD2 (6 bases). Germline loops: CDR1 SGHRS, CDR2 YFSETQ. The germline V and J ends were trimmed by 4 bases and 7 bases, with 11 bases remaining between them. The CDR3 runs to 12 residues. The CDR3 bases are TGCGCCAGCAGCCCCTGGGACTCGACCCAGTACTTC. Its protein product is CASSPWDSTQYF. Filled out from reference TRBV5-1 and TRBJ2-5, the complete variable domain reads KAGVTQTPRYLIKTRGQQVTLSCSPISGHRSVSWYQQTPGQGLQFLFEYFSETQRNKGNFPGRFSGRQFSNSRSEMNVSTLELGDSALYLCASSPWDSTQYFGPGTRLLVL.

The chain carries TRBV28 and TRBJ1-1, with TRBD1 matching 7 bases. The CDR3 totals 17 residues. Germline-derived CDR1 and CDR2 are MDHEN and SYDVKM. V lost 4 bases and J lost 1; bases outside the gene matches: 12. The CDR3 here is CASSSHRRTGRNTEAFF. CDR3 nucleotide sequence: TGTGCCAGCAGTTCCCACCGTAGGACAGGAAGGAACACTGAAGCTTTCTTT. Full variable domain (remainder filled in from reference TRBV28 and TRBJ1-1): DVKVTQSSRYLVKRTGEKVFLECVQDMDHENMFWYRQDPGLGLRLIYFSYDVKMKEKGDIPEGYSVSREKKERFSLILESASTNQTSMYLCASSSHRRTGRNTEAFFGQGTRLTVV.

V and J are TRBV25-1 and TRBJ2-2, with D maybe TRBD1 (6 bases). CDR1 MGHDK and CDR2 SYGVNS come from the germline V gene. V dropped 3 bases and J dropped 0 bases, with 14 bases sitting between them. The CDR3 sequence is 17 residues long. The CDR3 here is CASSDKRTVANTGELFF. The DNA of the CDR3 is TGTGCCAGCAGTGACAAAAGGACAGTCGCGAACACCGGGGAGCTGTTTTTT.

The chain recombines TRBV5-4 with TRBJ2-3; TRBD1 aligns across 7 bases. With V trimmed by 4 bases and J by 11 bases, 4 bases remained unmatched. Germline CDR1 is SGHNT and CDR2 is YYREEE (reference sequence). This CDR3 comprises 11 residues. Here the CDR3 reads CASSEQGMQYF. The CDR3 coding sequence is TGTGCCAGCAGCGAACAGGGGATGCAGTATTTT.

V usage is TRBV1 and J usage is TRBJ2-7; TRBD2, the D gene given by the table, was not confirmed from the DNA. TRBV1 is a listed pseudogene. The CDR3 contains 15 residues. The CDR3 DNA reads as TGCACCAGCAGCCACGGACTGCTTGACTCCTACGAGCAGTACTTC. Translated: CTSSHGLLDSYEQYF.

This chain uses TRBV3-1 (or the pseudogene TRBV3-2) with TRBJ2-1; TRBD2 agrees at 9 bases. This CDR3 is built from 13 residues. Germline CDR1 reads LGHDT; CDR2 reads YNNKEL (reference sequence). J was trimmed by 0 bases and V by 9 bases; bases with no gene match: 0. CDR3: CASSGSSYNEQFF. CDR3 DNA: TGTGCCAGTAGCGGGAGCTCCTACAATGAGCAGTTCTTC.

The chain recombines TRBV11-2 with TRBJ2-7; D perhaps matches TRBD2 (6 bases). V gave up 5 bases and J gave up 4 bases, with 15 bases separating them. Germline values: CDR1 SGHAT, CDR2 FQNNGV. The CDR3 totals 14 residues. As DNA, the CDR3 is TGTGCCAGCAGCCCCCGACTAGTGAAATACGAGCAGTACTTC. The encoded protein is CASSPRLVKYEQYF.

This chain joins TRBV19 and TRBJ1-1, with TRBD1 as a possible D gene (5 bases). The CDR3 contains 13 residues. V gave up 8 bases and J gave up 7 bases, with 17 bases separating them. The germline V gene has CDR1 LNHDA and CDR2 SQIVND (reference sequence). CDR3 amino acids: CASAQDHIGEAFF. CDR3 in DNA: TGTGCCAGTGCACAGGATCATATCGGTGAAGCTTTCTTT.

The J gene is TRBJ2-7, the V gene TRBV6-5; D is possibly TRBD1 (5 bases). The CDR3 extends over 15 amino acids. In germline, CDR1 is MNHEY, CDR2 SVGAGI. V lost 2 bases and J 7 bases, leaving 18 bases between the germline ends. Written as DNA, the CDR3 is TGTGCCAGCAGTTACAGGGGAACTCCCCCTAGAGAGCAGTACTTC. This encodes CASSYRGTPPREQYF.

This chain links TRBV7-6 with TRBJ2-3; 10 positions match TRBD2. The CDR3 spans 15 residues. The germline gives CDR1 SGHVS, CDR2 FNYEAQ. J gave up 6 bases and V 4 bases, and 7 bases lay outside the gene matches. Written as DNA, the CDR3 is TGTGCCAGCAGCTCTAGCGGGAGCGCGACTGATACGCAGTATTTT. It yields the protein CASSSSGSATDTQYF.

The chain carries TRBV5-1 and TRBJ1-1, with a weak D call TRBD1 (5 bases). CDR3 length: 15 residues. Between the trimmed V and J ends, which lost 0 bases and 7 bases, there was a span of 16 bases. Germline V lookup: CDR1 SGHRS, CDR2 YFSETQ. The CDR3 loop is CASSLEVIGAGEAFF. The CDR3 region has the DNA TGCGCCAGCAGCTTGGAGGTAATTGGGGCAGGTGAAGCTTTCTTT.